This passage covers 28 T cell receptor beta chains from one sample sequenced in a study of CD8 T cells in ankylosing spondylitis. Each CDR3 protein is one row after TCRdb ran MiXCR on the 5' RACE reads. The data show just over 300,000 distinct CDR3 sequences, less than 25% seen once. The source material was blood, either unsorted or a sorted T cell fraction (not recorded which). The source is a female donor with ankylosing spondylitis or in good health (not recorded which).

Remarks on this clonotype: One junction end disagrees with the germline gene, perhaps due to a read error. The V call is TRBV29-1, the J call TRBJ2-2; weak D call: TRBD2 (5 bases). Germline CDR1 reads SQVTM; CDR2 reads ANQGSEA. There are 12 residues in the CDR3. CDR3 sequence (DNA): TGCAGCGTTGGGGGTTTCACCGGGGAGCTGATTTTT. Its protein is CSVGGFTGELIF.

This clonotype was observed a few times. V gene TRBV4-3 combines with J gene TRBJ2-7; TRBD1 aligns across 10 bases. Germline V gene lookup returns CDR1 LGHNA and CDR2 YSLEER. The CDR3 spans 15 residues. V lost 4 bases, J lost 4 bases, and 7 bases stayed unmatched. The CDR3 DNA sequence: TGCGCCAGCAGCCCCGAACCGGGACAGGGGTACGAGCAGTACTTC. Translated: CASSPEPGQGYEQYF.

This clonotype was recorded at least ten times. The J gene is TRBJ2-1, the V gene TRBV5-1; TRBD1 matches at 8 bases. Germline CDR1 and CDR2: SGHRS and YFSETQ. The CDR3 is 15 residues long. The trim removed 1 base at V and 5 bases at J, leaving 5 bases unmatched. The CDR3 bases are TGCGCCAGCAGCTTGATAGGGACAGGCAACAATGAGCAGTTCTTC. This translates into CASSLIGTGNNEQFF.

Only a few counts were recorded for this clonotype. Written as DNA, the CDR3 is TGCAGTGCTAGAGGTCAGGGGGCCTCTCAGCCCCAGCATTTT. This sequence encodes CSARGQGASQPQHF. The gene calls are TRBV20-1 and TRBJ1-5; 8 bases match TRBD1. Germline V CDR1 and CDR2: DFQATT, SNEGSKA (reference sequence). With V trimmed by 1 base and J by 6 bases, 5 bases remained unmatched. This CDR3 is 14 amino acids long.

The chain uses TRBV6-5 and TRBJ1-4, with D hard to call. Germline V gene data show CDR1 as MNHEY and CDR2 as SVGAGI. This CDR3 spans 16 amino acids. The V gene lost 0 bases and the J gene lost 8 bases, with 16 bases spanning the gap. CDR3 amino acids: CASSYSPESSWEKLFF. CDR3 nucleotides: TGTGCCAGCAGTTACTCGCCGGAGTCGAGCTGGGAAAAACTGTTTTTT.

This clonotype was seen at least ten times. This chain links TRBV21-1 with TRBJ2-7; the table calls TRBD2, which could not be checked here. TRBV21-1 is reported as a pseudogene. The length of the CDR3 is 12 residues. The CDR3 reads CASSEGPREQYF. In nucleotides, the CDR3 is TGTGCCAGCAGCGAGGGCCCACGCGAGCAGTACTTC.

This clonotype occurred many times. The genes are TRBV29-1 and TRBJ2-7; 11 bases match TRBD1. Germline CDR1 is SQVTM and CDR2 is ANQGSEA. The V segment lost 3 bases and the J segment 3 bases; nucleotides outside the gene matches: 1. The CDR3 length is 13 residues. CDR3 protein: CSVEGQGVYEQYF. In DNA form, the CDR3 reads TGCAGCGTTGAGGGACAGGGGGTCTACGAGCAGTACTTC.

This clonotype was seen a handful of times. The chain uses TRBV9 and TRBJ2-1; the match to TRBD2 covers 8 bases. The trim removed 0 bases at V and 7 bases at J, leaving 18 bases unmatched. Germline V gives CDR1 SGDLS, CDR2 YYNGEE. This CDR3 is 19 amino acids long. The CDR3 nucleotides read TGTGCCAGCAGCGTAGAGATTGGGGTCCTAGCCAGCGGGAGTAATGAGCAGTTCTTC. Its translation is CASSVEIGVLASGSNEQFF.

The sample holds many counts of this clonotype. The V gene is TRBV12-3 or TRBV12-4, the J gene TRBJ2-5; TRBD1 is a possible D gene (5 bases). The length of the CDR3 is 13 residues. V was cut by 5 bases and J by 0 bases, with 7 bases left in between. The chain's CDR3 is CASSRRDQETQYF. The CDR3 DNA reads as TGTGCCAGCAGTCGCAGGGACCAAGAGACCCAGTACTTC.

At least ten counts were recorded for this clonotype. V and J are TRBV29-1 and TRBJ2-1; 10 bases are shared with TRBD1. Germline loops: CDR1 SQVTM, CDR2 ANQGSEA. This CDR3 has 12 residues. J lost 5 bases, V lost 8 bases, and 3 bases had no gene match. CDR3 region: CSTGQGNNEQFF. The CDR3 DNA reads as TGCAGCACGGGACAGGGGAACAATGAGCAGTTCTTC.

This clonotype has just a few counts. The rearrangement joins TRBV6-5 to TRBJ2-2, with a tentative D call TRBD1 (5 bases). This CDR3 spans 16 amino acids. The germline CDR1 and CDR2 sequences are MNHEY and SVGAGI. V gave up 0 bases and J gave up 6 bases, with 14 bases separating them. The CDR3, as DNA: TGTGCCAGCAGTTACTCAAGGGGAATCAGGGCCGGGGAGCTGTTTTTT. It specifies CASSYSRGIRAGELFF.

The CDR3 DNA is TGTGCCAGCTCACCACCTGGGACAGGGGATGAGCAGTTCTTC. Its protein product is CASSPPGTGDEQFF. The V and J genes are TRBV18 and TRBJ2-1, with 10 positions matching TRBD1. V gave up 0 bases and J gave up 8 bases; unmatched junction bases: 1. Germline V lookup: CDR1 KGHSH, CDR2 LQKENI. There are 14 residues in the CDR3.

There are a few counts of this clonotype. The DNA for the CDR3 is TGTGCCAGCAGTTACGACAGGAACTATGGCTACACCTTC. Its translation: CASSYDRNYGYTF. V and J are TRBV6-5 and TRBJ1-2; TRBD1 might be the D (6 bases). Germline lookup yields CDR1 MNHEY and CDR2 SVGAGI. The CDR3 runs to 13 residues. Trimming took off 2 bases at V and 2 bases at J, with 6 bases between the two ends.

The J gene is TRBJ1-1, the V gene TRBV5-1; no reliable D call. The CDR3 extends over 19 amino acids. V lost 0 bases to trimming and J lost 1 base, with 22 bases between them. Germline loops: CDR1 SGHRS, CDR2 YFSETQ. As DNA, the CDR3 is TGCGCCAGCAGCTTGGGGGGTTGGGGATATGGGAAGGAGAACACTGAAGCTTTCTTT. It translates to CASSLGGWGYGKENTEAFF. Together with reference TRBV5-1 and TRBJ1-1, the CDR3 gives the full variable domain: KAGVTQTPRYLIKTRGQQVTLSCSPISGHRSVSWYQQTPGQGLQFLFEYFSETQRNKGNFPGRFSGRQFSNSRSEMNVSTLELGDSALYLCASSLGGWGYGKENTEAFFGQGTRLTVV.

The chain uses TRBV7-6 and TRBJ1-1; TRBD1 might be the D (5 bases). Trimming removed 1 base from V and 0 bases from J, with 12 bases in between. The germline CDR1 and CDR2 sequences are SGHVS and FNYEAQ. CDR3 length equals 16 residues. The CDR3 DNA reads as TGTGCCAGCAGCTTAGGGCGACAGTCGATGAACACTGAAGCTTTCTTT. Protein: CASSLGRQSMNTEAFF.

The chain links TRBV20-1 to TRBJ2-7; 10 bases map to TRBD2. After removal of 3 bases from V and 4 bases from J, the junction contained 3 bases not matched to a gene. The CDR3 extends over 13 amino acids. The V gene's germline CDR1 is DFQATT and CDR2 SNEGSKA (reference sequence). CDR3 region: CSARLGLAYEQYF. The DNA for the CDR3 is TGCAGTGCTAGGTTGGGACTAGCGTACGAGCAGTACTTC.

This clonotype was recorded many times. The V call is TRBV20-1, the J call TRBJ2-1; weak D call: TRBD2 (6 bases). From germline, CDR1 is DFQATT and CDR2 SNEGSKA (reference sequence). Trimming shortened V by 5 bases and J by 8 bases, and 7 bases separated the two germline ends. CDR3 length: 10 residues. CDR3 nucleotides: TGCAGTGCTGGGACTTATGAGCAGTTCTTC. This gives the protein CSAGTYEQFF.

The table lists this clonotype with a few counts. The chain combines TRBV7-2 with TRBJ2-7; D call uncertain. Looked up from germline, CDR1 is SGHTA and CDR2 is FQGNSA. The V end was cut by 2 bases, the J end by 6 bases, with 14 bases between. This CDR3 has 14 residues. The CDR3 loop reads CASSLSRASGEQYF. DNA of the CDR3: TGTGCCAGCAGCTTAAGTAGAGCCTCCGGCGAGCAGTACTTC. The full variable domain, with the rest looked up from reference TRBV7-2 and TRBJ2-7, is GAGVSQSPSNKVTEKGKDVELRCDPISGHTALYWYRQSLGQGLEFLIYFQGNSAPDKSGLPSDRFSAERTGGSVSTLTIQRTQQEDSAVYLCASSLSRASGEQYFGPGTRLTVT.

This sequence joins TRBV20-1 and TRBJ2-1; D possibly corresponds to TRBD2 (6 bases). The germline V and J ends were trimmed by 7 bases and 3 bases, with 25 bases remaining between them. Germline lookup yields CDR1 DFQATT and CDR2 SNEGSKA (reference sequence). This CDR3 is built from 17 residues. The CDR3 here is CSVTSPAGTPVYNEQFF. The CDR3 DNA sequence: TGCAGTGTTACCTCGCCCGCCGGGACTCCGGTCTACAATGAGCAGTTCTTC.

The chain links TRBV5-6 to TRBJ2-1; D is uncertain. Trimming removed 4 bases from V and 5 bases from J, with 10 bases in between. Germline CDR1 SGHDT, CDR2 YYEEEE. The CDR3 totals 13 residues. The CDR3 DNA sequence: TGTGCCAGCAGCCCAGCCAGAGACAATGAGCAGTTCTTC. Protein sequence: CASSPARDNEQFF.

Of note for this clonotype: No DNA is shown, since the ends of the CDR3 on it are uncertain; the CDR3 is the one TCRdb lists. The V and J genes are TRBV2 and TRBJ2-4; the table assigns TRBD2, which was not confirmed against the DNA. Germline assignment: CDR1 SNHLY and CDR2 FYNNEI. The CDR3 has 22 amino acids, counting both end residues. CDR3 loop: CASSEAMGLAKNIQYFGHIQYF.

V is TRBV7-2 and J is TRBJ1-1; D gene ambiguous. The V end was cut by 3 bases, the J end by 0 bases, with 8 bases between. CDR1 is SGHTA, CDR2 FQGNSA, per germline. The CDR3 is 14 amino acids. The CDR3 DNA follows: TGTGCCAGCAGCTTCGAAGGGATGAACACTGAAGCTTTCTTT. Its protein product is CASSFEGMNTEAFF.

This clonotype was picked up a small number of times. The genes are TRBV6-1 and TRBJ2-2; the D call may be TRBD1 or TRBD2 (5 bases each). This CDR3 spans 14 amino acids. The V and J ends lost 6 bases and 3 bases respectively, with 11 bases between them. Germline V gene sequence: CDR1 MNHNS, CDR2 SASEGT. CDR3 DNA sequence: TGTGCCAGCAGCCGGGGCGAACACACCGGGGAGCTGTTTTTT. It encodes CASSRGEHTGELFF.

The chain recombines TRBV12-3 or TRBV12-4 with TRBJ2-3; 13 positions match TRBD2. The junction had 16 bases not matched to a gene; V was cut back by 4 bases and J by 3 bases. CDR3 size: 20 residues. This chain's CDR3 is CASSWTSGSVFVTGTDTQYF. The CDR3 region has the DNA TGTGCCAGCAGTTGGACTAGCGGGAGTGTATTTGTTACGGGGACAGATACGCAGTATTTT.

This clonotype was observed a handful of times. The rearrangement joins TRBV5-1 to TRBJ2-1, with 12 bases identical to TRBD2. The CDR3 sequence is 15 residues long. The junction had 5 bases not matched to a gene; V was cut back by 4 bases and J by 6 bases. Per the germline V gene, CDR1 is SGHRS and CDR2 is YFSETQ. The CDR3, as DNA: TGCGCCAGCAGCGCACTAGCGGGAGGAATCAATGAGCAGTTCTTC. Translated: CASSALAGGINEQFF.

This clonotype was counted at least ten times. For the CDR3, the DNA is TGTGCCAGCAGTTTGACAGGGAGGGGTGATCAGCCCCAGCATTTT. This gives the protein CASSLTGRGDQPQHF. The chain employs TRBV12-3 or TRBV12-4 and TRBJ1-5; 7 nucleotides agree with TRBD1. The CDR3 loop spans 15 amino acids. V lost 3 bases, J lost 5 bases, and 7 bases stayed unmatched.

This clonotype was counted only a few times. V gene TRBV6-1 combines with J gene TRBJ1-4; D ambiguous. The CDR3 totals 14 residues. Germline-derived CDR1 and CDR2 are MNHNS and SASEGT. V lost 2 bases, J lost 1 base, and 5 bases lay in between. CDR3 in amino acids: CASSETKTNEKLFF. CDR3 nucleotides: TGTGCCAGCAGTGAAACGAAAACTAATGAAAAACTGTTTTTT.

This clonotype was detected many times. The V and J genes are TRBV6-5 and TRBJ1-1, with D unclear. Germline-derived CDR1 and CDR2 are MNHEY and SVGAGI. V was trimmed by 2 bases and J by 1 base, leaving 5 bases between them. This CDR3 region has 13 residues. CDR3 sequence (DNA): TGTGCCAGCAGTTACGGCAGGAACACTGAAGCTTTCTTT. Protein sequence: CASSYGRNTEAFF.